This TCR beta chain was identified during a study of cytomegalovirus exposure and HLA in healthy donors. Findings and caveats of the study: Several of the most significant clusters appeared, in a later analysis, to be linked to common viral pathogens. Per a later analysis, 16,951 TCR beta sequences showed association with HLA alleles at 0.05 false discovery rate.

In germline, CDR1 is SNHLY, CDR2 FYNNEI. This CDR3 is built from 16 residues. Germline trimming cut 8 bases from V and 0 bases from J; bases unmatched to any gene: 8. A word on this clone: Its matching antigen is unknown.

Use of 60 Vbeta and 13 Jbeta primers characterized the PCR. Clones were read by immunoSEQ multiplex PCR, and TCRdb kept only the in-frame ones, dropping some. Among over 95,000 clones, about 79% were seen once, and the ten largest hold about 2%. V gene TRBV2 combines with J gene TRBJ1-1; TRBD1 agrees at 11 bases. The source is a human donor in good health. Input material: PBMCs. CDR3 nucleotide sequence: TGTGCCAGCCACCAGGGACAGGGGGTCCTGAACACTGAAGCTTTCTTT. This translates into CASHQGQGVLNTEAFF. The complete variable domain, with remaining parts taken from reference TRBV2 and TRBJ1-1, reads EPEVTQTPSHQVTQMGQEVILRCVPISNHLYFYWYRQILGQKVEFLVSFYNNEISEKSEIFDDQFSVERPDGSNFTLKIRSTKLEDSAMYFCASHQGQGVLNTEAFFGQGTRLTVV.